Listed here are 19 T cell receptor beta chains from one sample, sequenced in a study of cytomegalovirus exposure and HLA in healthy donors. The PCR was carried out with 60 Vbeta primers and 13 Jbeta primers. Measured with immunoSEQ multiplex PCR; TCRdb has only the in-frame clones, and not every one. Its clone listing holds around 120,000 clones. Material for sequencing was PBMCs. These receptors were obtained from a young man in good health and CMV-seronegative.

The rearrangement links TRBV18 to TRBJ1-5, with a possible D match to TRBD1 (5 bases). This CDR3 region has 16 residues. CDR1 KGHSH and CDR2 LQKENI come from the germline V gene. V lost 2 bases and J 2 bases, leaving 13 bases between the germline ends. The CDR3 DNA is TGTGCCAGCTCACCAAAGGGGAGGGAGGGCAATCAGCCCCAGCATTTT. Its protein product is CASSPKGREGNQPQHF.

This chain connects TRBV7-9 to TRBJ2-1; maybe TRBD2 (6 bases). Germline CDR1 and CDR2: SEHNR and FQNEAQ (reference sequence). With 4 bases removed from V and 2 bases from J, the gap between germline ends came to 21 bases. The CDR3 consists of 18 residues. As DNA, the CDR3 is TGTGCCAGCAGCTCTCCAGTAAGCGGACTATTGGCCTACAATGAGCAGTTCTTC. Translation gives CASSSPVSGLLAYNEQFF.

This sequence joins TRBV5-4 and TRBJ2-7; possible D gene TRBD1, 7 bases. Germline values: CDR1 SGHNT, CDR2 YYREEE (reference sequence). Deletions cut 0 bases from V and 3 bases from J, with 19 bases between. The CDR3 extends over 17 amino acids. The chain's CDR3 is CASSLAGVGGAGYEQYF. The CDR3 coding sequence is TGTGCCAGCAGCTTGGCGGGGGTAGGGGGCGCTGGCTACGAGCAGTACTTC.

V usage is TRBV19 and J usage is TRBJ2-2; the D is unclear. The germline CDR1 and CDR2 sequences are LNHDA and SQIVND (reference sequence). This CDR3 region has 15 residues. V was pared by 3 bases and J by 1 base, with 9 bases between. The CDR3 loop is CASSMKSGNTGELFF. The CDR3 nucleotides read TGTGCCAGTAGTATGAAGTCAGGGAACACCGGGGAGCTGTTTTTT.

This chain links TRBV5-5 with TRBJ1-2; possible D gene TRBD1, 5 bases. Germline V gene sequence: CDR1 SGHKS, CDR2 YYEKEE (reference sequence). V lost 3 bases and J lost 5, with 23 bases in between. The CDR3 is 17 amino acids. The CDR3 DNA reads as TGTGCCAGCAGCTCCGTGGGGGGGTCCTACCTTTCTTATGGCTACACCTTC. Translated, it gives CASSSVGGSYLSYGYTF. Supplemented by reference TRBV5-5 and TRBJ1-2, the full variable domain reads DAGVTQSPTHLIKTRGQQVTLRCSPISGHKSVSWYQQVLGQGPQFIFQYYEKEERGRGNFPDRFSARQFPNYSSELNVNALLLGDSALYLCASSSVGGSYLSYGYTFGSGTRLTVV.

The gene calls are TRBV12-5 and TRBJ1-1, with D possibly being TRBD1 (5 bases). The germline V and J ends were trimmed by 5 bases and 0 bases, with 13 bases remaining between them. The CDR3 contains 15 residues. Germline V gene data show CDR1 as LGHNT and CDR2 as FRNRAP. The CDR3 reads CASGIPQGMNTEAFF. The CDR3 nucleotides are TGTGCTAGTGGTATCCCCCAGGGAATGAACACTGAAGCTTTCTTT.

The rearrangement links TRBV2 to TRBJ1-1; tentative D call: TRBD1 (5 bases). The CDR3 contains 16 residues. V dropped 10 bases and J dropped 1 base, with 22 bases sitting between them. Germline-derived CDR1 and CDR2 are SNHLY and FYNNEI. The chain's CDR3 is CAIKERTGGGNTEAFF. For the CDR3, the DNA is TGTGCCATCAAAGAAAGAACGGGGGGTGGGAACACTGAAGCTTTCTTT.

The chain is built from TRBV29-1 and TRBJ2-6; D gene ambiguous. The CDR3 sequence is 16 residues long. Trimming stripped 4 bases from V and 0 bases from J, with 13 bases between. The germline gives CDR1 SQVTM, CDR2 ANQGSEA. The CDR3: CSVVGGTDSGANVLTF. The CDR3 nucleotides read TGCAGCGTTGTTGGCGGCACGGACTCTGGGGCCAACGTCCTGACTTTC.

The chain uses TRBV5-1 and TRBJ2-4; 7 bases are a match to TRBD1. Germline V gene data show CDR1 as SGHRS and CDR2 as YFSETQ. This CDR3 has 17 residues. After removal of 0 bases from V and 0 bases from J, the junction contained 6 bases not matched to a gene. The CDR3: CASSLGRQGVAKNIQYF. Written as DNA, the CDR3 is TGCGCCAGCAGCTTGGGCCGACAGGGTGTAGCCAAAAACATTCAGTACTTC.

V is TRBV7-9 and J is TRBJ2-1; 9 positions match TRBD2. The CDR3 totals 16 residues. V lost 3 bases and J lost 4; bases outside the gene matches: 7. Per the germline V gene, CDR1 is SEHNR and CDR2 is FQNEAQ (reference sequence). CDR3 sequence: CASSFPGLAVYNEQFF. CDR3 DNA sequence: TGTGCCAGCAGCTTTCCGGGACTAGCAGTTTACAATGAGCAGTTCTTC.

CDR3 bases: TGTGCCAGCAGCTTGGCTGACAGGGGGGTGACGGAGGAGCAGTACTTC. Amino acid sequence: CASSLADRGVTEEQYF. The J gene is TRBJ2-7, the V gene TRBV5-4; 9 bases match TRBD1. This CDR3 contains 16 residues. The J segment lost 7 bases and the V segment lost 0 bases, leaving 11 bases of the junction unmatched. The germline V gene encodes CDR1 SGHNT and CDR2 YYREEE (reference sequence).

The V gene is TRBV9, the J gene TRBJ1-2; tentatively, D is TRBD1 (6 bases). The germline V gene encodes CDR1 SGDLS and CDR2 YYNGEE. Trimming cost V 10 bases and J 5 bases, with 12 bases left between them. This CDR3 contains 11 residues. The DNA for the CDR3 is TGTGCCGGGGGGCGGGAGTATGGCTACACCTTC. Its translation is CAGGREYGYTF.

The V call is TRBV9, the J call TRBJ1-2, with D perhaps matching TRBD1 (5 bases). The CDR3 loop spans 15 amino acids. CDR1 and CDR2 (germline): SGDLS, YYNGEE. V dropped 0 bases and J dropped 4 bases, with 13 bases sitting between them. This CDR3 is CASSVETGGSYGYTF. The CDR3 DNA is TGTGCCAGCAGCGTAGAGACGGGGGGTAGCTATGGCTACACCTTC.

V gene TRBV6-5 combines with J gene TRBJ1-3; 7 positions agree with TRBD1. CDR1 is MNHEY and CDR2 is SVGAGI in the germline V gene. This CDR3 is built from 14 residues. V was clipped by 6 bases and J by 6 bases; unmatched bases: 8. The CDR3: CASRRQGIENTIYF. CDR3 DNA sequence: TGTGCCAGCAGACGACAGGGAATAGAAAACACCATATATTTT.

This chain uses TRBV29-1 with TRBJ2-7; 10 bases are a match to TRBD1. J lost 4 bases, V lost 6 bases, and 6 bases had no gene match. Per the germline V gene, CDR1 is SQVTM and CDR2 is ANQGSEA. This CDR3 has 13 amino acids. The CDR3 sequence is CSVNPGQGYEQYF. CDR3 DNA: TGCAGCGTGAACCCGGGACAGGGGTACGAGCAGTACTTC.

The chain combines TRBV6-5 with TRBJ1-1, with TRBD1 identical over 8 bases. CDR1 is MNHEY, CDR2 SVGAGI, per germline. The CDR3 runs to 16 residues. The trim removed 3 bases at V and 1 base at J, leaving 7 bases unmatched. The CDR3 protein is CASSYSGTGPNTEAFF. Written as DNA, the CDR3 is TGTGCCAGCAGTTATAGTGGGACAGGACCGAACACTGAAGCTTTCTTT.

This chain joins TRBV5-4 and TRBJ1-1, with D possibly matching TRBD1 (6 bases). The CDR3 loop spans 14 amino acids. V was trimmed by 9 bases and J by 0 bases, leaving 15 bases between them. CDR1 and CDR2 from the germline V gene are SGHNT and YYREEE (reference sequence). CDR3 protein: CANRPDRMNTEAFF. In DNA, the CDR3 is TGTGCCAACAGGCCTGACAGGATGAACACTGAAGCTTTCTTT.

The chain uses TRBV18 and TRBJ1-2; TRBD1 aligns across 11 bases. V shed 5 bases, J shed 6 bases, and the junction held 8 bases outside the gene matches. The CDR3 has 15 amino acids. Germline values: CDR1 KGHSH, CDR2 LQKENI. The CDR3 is CASSTLDRGRDGYTF. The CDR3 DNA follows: TGTGCCAGCTCAACCCTGGACAGGGGGCGGGATGGCTACACCTTC.

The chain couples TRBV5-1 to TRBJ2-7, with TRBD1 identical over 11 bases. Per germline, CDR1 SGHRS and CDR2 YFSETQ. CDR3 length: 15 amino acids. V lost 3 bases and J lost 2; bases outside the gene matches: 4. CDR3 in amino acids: CASSSWTGGAYEQYF. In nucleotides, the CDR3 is TGCGCCAGCAGCTCCTGGACAGGGGGCGCCTACGAGCAGTACTTC.